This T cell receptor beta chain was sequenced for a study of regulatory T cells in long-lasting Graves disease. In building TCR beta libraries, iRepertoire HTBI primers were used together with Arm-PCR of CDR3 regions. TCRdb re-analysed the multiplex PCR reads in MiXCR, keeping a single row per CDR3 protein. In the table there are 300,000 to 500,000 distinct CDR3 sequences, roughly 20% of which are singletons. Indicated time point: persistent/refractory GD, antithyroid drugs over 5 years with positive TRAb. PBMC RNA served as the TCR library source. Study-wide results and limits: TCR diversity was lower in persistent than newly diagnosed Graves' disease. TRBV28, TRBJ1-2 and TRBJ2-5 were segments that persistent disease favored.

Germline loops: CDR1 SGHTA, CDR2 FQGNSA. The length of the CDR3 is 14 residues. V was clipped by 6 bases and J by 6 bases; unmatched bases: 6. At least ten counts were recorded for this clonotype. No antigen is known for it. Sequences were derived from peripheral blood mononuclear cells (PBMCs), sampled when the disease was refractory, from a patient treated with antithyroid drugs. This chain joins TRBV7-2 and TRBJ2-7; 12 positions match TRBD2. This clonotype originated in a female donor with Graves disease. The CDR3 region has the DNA TGTGCCAGCAGTCTAGCGGGAGGGCTCACCGAGCAGTACTTC. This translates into CASSLAGGLTEQYF.